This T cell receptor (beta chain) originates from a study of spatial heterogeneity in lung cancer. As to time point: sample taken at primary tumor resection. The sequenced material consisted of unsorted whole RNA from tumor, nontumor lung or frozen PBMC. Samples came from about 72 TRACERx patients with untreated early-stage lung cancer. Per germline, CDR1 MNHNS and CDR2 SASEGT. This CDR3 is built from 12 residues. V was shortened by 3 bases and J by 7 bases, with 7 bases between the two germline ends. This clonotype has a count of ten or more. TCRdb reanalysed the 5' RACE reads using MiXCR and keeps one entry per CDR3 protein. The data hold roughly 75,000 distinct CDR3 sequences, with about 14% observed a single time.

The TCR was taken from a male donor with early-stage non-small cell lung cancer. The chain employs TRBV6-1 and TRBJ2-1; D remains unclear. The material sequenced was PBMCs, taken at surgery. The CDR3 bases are TGTGCCAGCAGTGACGGAGTAAATGAGCAGTTCTTC. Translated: CASSDGVNEQFF.